Presented here are 22 T cell receptor beta chains from one specimen sequenced in a study of control samples from healthy donors and cancer patients. Profiling relied on immunoSEQ multiplex PCR, and the TCRdb table lists in-frame clones only, not all of them. The sample comprises roughly 450,000 clones, about nine tenths of which are singletons, and 5.5% to 8% rests with the top ten. Sequences were obtained from PBMCs. All receptors come from a man between 35 and 55 years old with head and neck cancer.

The chain couples TRBV27 to TRBJ2-7; maybe TRBD1 (6 bases). Trimming shortened V by 8 bases and J by 0 bases, and 11 bases separated the two germline ends. Per the germline V gene, CDR1 is MNHEY and CDR2 is SMNVEV (reference sequence). CDR3 length: 13 amino acids. CDR3 DNA sequence: TGTGCCAGCTGGCAGGGGCACTCCTACGAGCAGTACTTC. It encodes CASWQGHSYEQYF.

The gene calls are TRBV27 and TRBJ2-3, with D uncertain. Germline loops: CDR1 MNHEY, CDR2 SMNVEV (reference sequence). The CDR3 has 13 residues. The V and J ends lost 2 bases and 5 bases respectively, with 8 bases between them. The DNA of the CDR3 is TGTGCCAGCAGTTTACTCCCGGGAGATACGCAGTATTTT. This encodes CASSLLPGDTQYF.

The CDR3 coding sequence is TGTGCCAGCAGCCCAAGTTTCGAGAGGAAGTACTTC. Its protein is CASSPSFERKYF. This chain uses TRBV14 with TRBJ2-7, with unresolved D. Germline CDR1 SGHDN, CDR2 FVKESK. The CDR3 has 12 amino acids. Trimming left V 4 bases short and J 11 bases short, with 15 bases between.

The chain uses TRBV14 and TRBJ2-3, with 7 bases fitting TRBD2. Germline-derived CDR1 and CDR2 are SGHDN and FVKESK. After removal of 3 bases from V and 2 bases from J, the junction contained 11 bases not matched to a gene. This CDR3 comprises 17 residues. The CDR3 region has the DNA TGTGCCAGCAGCCACCAGGGACTAAGAGTGGTCACAGATACGCAGTATTTT. It codes for CASSHQGLRVVTDTQYF.

The V and J genes are TRBV11-2 and TRBJ1-1; D not certain. The ends were cut back, 5 bases at V and 3 bases at J, with 13 bases in the middle. The CDR3 contains 14 residues. Germline assignment: CDR1 SGHAT and CDR2 FQNNGV. CDR3 sequence (DNA): TGTGCCAGCAGCCAAGCCGCTGGGTACACTGAAGCTTTCTTT. It is translated as CASSQAAGYTEAFF.

V usage is TRBV30 and J usage is TRBJ1-4; D may be TRBD1 (6 bases). The CDR3 has 15 amino acids. Between the trimmed V and J ends, which lost 3 bases and 4 bases, there was a span of 15 bases. Germline V gene sequence: CDR1 GTSNPN, CDR2 SVGIG (reference sequence). The CDR3 region has the DNA TGTGCCTGGAGCGGGGGCGCGGGGGATAATGAAAAACTGTTTTTT. As protein: CAWSGGAGDNEKLFF.

The J gene is TRBJ2-7, the V gene TRBV6-5, with TRBD1 matching over 9 bases. Germline CDR1 is MNHEY and CDR2 is SVGAGI. Trimming took 0 bases from V and 2 from J; bases not matched to a gene: 2. This CDR3 has 15 amino acids. CDR3 amino acids: CASSYSDRGPYEQYF. The CDR3 DNA is TGTGCCAGCAGTTACTCGGACAGGGGACCCTACGAGCAGTACTTC.

J is TRBJ2-6 and V is TRBV6-2 or TRBV6-3; no firm D call. Germline V gene sequence: CDR1 MNHEY, CDR2 SVGEGT. The CDR3 sequence is 15 residues long. V was cut by 0 bases and J by 3 bases, with 6 bases left in between. CDR3 sequence (DNA): TGTGCCAGCAGTTACTCGGTGGGTGGGGCCAACGTCCTGACTTTC. This encodes CASSYSVGGANVLTF.

This chain connects TRBV7-6 to TRBJ2-7; D remains unclear. The V gene lost 5 bases and the J gene lost 1 base, with 12 bases spanning the gap. Germline lookup yields CDR1 SGHVS and CDR2 FNYEAQ. The CDR3 consists of 14 residues. CDR3 loop: CASSPFARSYEQYF. DNA of the CDR3: TGTGCCAGCAGCCCCTTTGCCCGATCCTACGAGCAGTACTTC.

The chain combines TRBV10-1 with TRBJ2-2; D is ambiguous. Germline V gene sequence: CDR1 WNHNN, CDR2 SYGVQD (reference sequence). Deletions cut 0 bases from V and 5 bases from J, with 10 bases between. The CDR3 consists of 15 residues. The CDR3 region is CASSESIGSTGELFF. CDR3 nucleotides: TGCGCCAGCAGTGAGTCAATTGGGTCTACCGGGGAGCTGTTTTTT.

This clone was seen a handful of times. The V and J genes are TRBV6-6 and TRBJ2-2; possible D gene TRBD1, 6 bases. The germline CDR1 and CDR2 sequences are MNHNY and SVGAGI (reference sequence). V was trimmed by 5 bases and J by 2 bases, leaving 9 bases between them. The CDR3 contains 14 residues. CDR3 in DNA: TGTGCCAGCAGTGGACAGAAAAACACCGGGGAGCTGTTTTTT. It encodes CASSGQKNTGELFF.

The chain combines TRBV3-1 (or the pseudogene TRBV3-2) with TRBJ2-3; 10 bases are a match to TRBD1. The CDR3 extends over 17 amino acids. V lost 5 bases, J lost 2 bases, and 10 bases stayed unmatched. The germline gives CDR1 LGHDT, CDR2 YNNKEL (reference sequence). The CDR3 bases are TGTGCCAGCAGCTCCCGGGAGGGACAGGGGTACACAGATACGCAGTATTTT. Its protein product is CASSSREGQGYTDTQYF.

The V and J genes are TRBV7-9 and TRBJ2-1, with TRBD2 identical over 7 bases. Unmatched junction bases numbered 2, after V lost 4 bases and J lost 2 bases. CDR3 length equals 14 residues. Germline V CDR1 and CDR2: SEHNR, FQNEAQ (reference sequence). CDR3 coding DNA: TGTGCCAGCAGCTCGGGGGGAACCTACAATGAGCAGTTCTTC. Its protein is CASSSGGTYNEQFF.

The genes are TRBV28 and TRBJ1-1; tentative D call: TRBD1 (6 bases). Germline assignment: CDR1 MDHEN and CDR2 SYDVKM. V was trimmed by 3 bases and J by 1 base, leaving 12 bases between them. The CDR3 is made up of 15 amino acids. The CDR3 reads CASSLSGTKNTEAFF. The CDR3 DNA sequence: TGTGCCAGCAGTTTGTCCGGGACAAAGAACACTGAAGCTTTCTTT.

The chain links TRBV5-1 to TRBJ2-1, with TRBD1 matching over 9 bases. This CDR3 is built from 14 residues. V was clipped by 4 bases and J by 9 bases; unmatched bases: 8. CDR1 SGHRS and CDR2 YFSETQ come from the germline V gene. CDR3 in DNA: TGCGCCAGCAGCACTTCCGGGACAGGGCCTGAGCAGTTCTTC. Translation: CASSTSGTGPEQFF.

The chain joins TRBV21-1 to TRBJ1-6; the table's D gene call, TRBD1, was not cross checked with the DNA. TRBV21-1 has pseudogene status. The CDR3 has 14 residues. CDR3 nucleotide sequence: TGTGCCAGCGGTGACAGGGGAAGGGATTCACCCCTCCACTTT. Translated: CASGDRGRDSPLHF.

The chain combines TRBV24-1 with TRBJ1-2; D is perhaps TRBD1 (6 bases). The CDR3 loop spans 15 amino acids. Germline CDR1 is KGHDR and CDR2 is SFDVKD. V was cut by 3 bases and J by 3 bases, with 13 bases left in between. CDR3 DNA: TGTGCCACCAGTGATACAGGGAGGGAGGACTATGGCTACACCTTC. Its protein product is CATSDTGREDYGYTF.

The rearrangement links TRBV3-1 (or the pseudogene TRBV3-2) to TRBJ2-1, with D perhaps TRBD1 (6 bases). Germline-derived CDR1 and CDR2 are LGHDT and YNNKEL (reference sequence). Trimming shortened V by 0 bases and J by 15 bases, and 12 bases separated the two germline ends. The CDR3 has 12 amino acids. DNA for the CDR3: TGTGCCAGCAGCCAAGATCGACAGGAACCGTTCTTC. Its translation is CASSQDRQEPFF.

This chain joins TRBV9 and TRBJ2-6; D ambiguous. V was trimmed by 4 bases and J by 4 bases, leaving 9 bases between them. CDR1 is SGDLS, CDR2 YYNGEE, per germline. The CDR3 has 14 amino acids. CDR3 amino acids: CASSQPWGANVLTF. The CDR3 bases are TGTGCCAGCAGCCAACCGTGGGGGGCCAACGTCCTGACTTTC.

The chain combines TRBV4-3 with TRBJ2-7; 8 bases fit TRBD1. CDR1 and CDR2 (germline): LGHNA, YSLEER. There are 15 residues in the CDR3. With V trimmed by 4 bases and J by 2 bases, 7 bases remained unmatched. CDR3 DNA: TGCGCCAGCAGCCCCTCGACAGGGGACACCTACGAGCAGTACTTC. Its protein is CASSPSTGDTYEQYF.

This clone was detected a few times. The chain recombines TRBV5-6 with TRBJ1-5, with D unresolved. Trimming left V 0 bases short and J 4 bases short, with 11 bases between. Germline V lookup: CDR1 SGHDT, CDR2 YYEEEE. The CDR3 is 15 amino acids. This CDR3 reads CASSLEATSNQPQHF. The CDR3 DNA sequence: TGTGCCAGCAGCTTGGAGGCGACGTCTAATCAGCCCCAGCATTTT. Combining the CDR3 with reference TRBV5-6 and TRBJ1-5 gives the whole variable domain DAGVTQSPTHLIKTRGQQVTLRCSPKSGHDTVSWYQQALGQGPQFIFQYYEEEERQRGNFPDRFSGHQFPNYSSELNVNALLLGDSALYLCASSLEATSNQPQHFGDGTRLSIL.

The chain has TRBV10-3 and TRBJ1-4, with D perhaps TRBD1 (6 bases). The CDR3 covers 13 residues. V gave up 10 bases and J gave up 0 bases, with 9 bases separating them. Germline values: CDR1 ENHRY, CDR2 SYGVKD. The CDR3 sequence is CATKGATNEKLFF. The CDR3 nucleotides are TGTGCCACCAAGGGGGCAACTAATGAAAAACTGTTTTTT.